These 22 T cell receptor beta chains came from one sample sequenced in a study of OX40 agonist ivuxolimab in advanced cancers. Sequenced by immunoSEQ multiplex PCR; TCRdb stores in-frame clones only, minus some. The data show fewer than 25,000 clones, 83% seen once. The sequenced sample was CD4+ or CD8+ T cells sorted from blood, obtained in a trial of the OX40 agonist ivuxolimab. The receptors derive from an adult with an advanced solid tumor such as melanoma, head and neck, liver or kidney cancer.

The J gene is TRBJ2-6, the V gene TRBV7-9; 13 bases map to TRBD2. The V segment lost 4 bases and the J segment 1 base; nucleotides outside the gene matches: 7. In germline, CDR1 is SEHNR, CDR2 FQNEAQ (reference sequence). The CDR3 is 19 amino acids. CDR3 coding DNA: TGTGCCAGCAGCTCCCGGACTAGCGGGAGAGTATCTGGGGCCAACGTCCTGACTTTC. It encodes CASSSRTSGRVSGANVLTF.

This rearrangement joins TRBV19 to TRBJ2-2; D is unclear. Trimming took 10 bases from V and 5 from J, leaving 14 bases between them. Germline values: CDR1 LNHDA, CDR2 SQIVND (reference sequence). This CDR3 is 13 amino acids long. The CDR3 DNA reads TGTGCCACCGACACCCGTTTAACCGGGGAGCTGTTTTTT. As protein: CATDTRLTGELFF.

The genes are TRBV7-8 and TRBJ2-1, with 13 bases identical to TRBD2. The CDR3 length is 16 residues. With 5 bases clipped from V and 3 bases from J, the junction kept 4 bases outside the gene matches. CDR1 is SGHVS and CDR2 is FQNEAQ in the germline V gene. The CDR3 region is CASSARTSGGYNEQFF. Here the CDR3 DNA reads TGTGCCAGCAGCGCCAGGACTAGCGGGGGCTACAATGAGCAGTTCTTC. Supplemented by reference TRBV7-8 and TRBJ2-1, the full variable domain reads GAGVSQSPRYKVAKRGQDVALRCDPISGHVSLFWYQQALGQGPEFLTYFQNEAQLDKSGLPSDRFFAERPEGSVSTLKIQRTQQEDSAVYLCASSARTSGGYNEQFFGPGTRLTVL.

This clone was seen only a few times. The chain has TRBV4-1 and TRBJ2-1; D perhaps matches TRBD2 (6 bases). Trimming removed 0 bases from V and 5 bases from J, with 14 bases in between. This CDR3 has 16 residues. CDR1 is MGHRA, CDR2 YSYEKL, per germline. CDR3: CASSQERESMDNEQFF. Here the CDR3 DNA reads TGCGCCAGCAGCCAAGAACGGGAGTCAATGGACAATGAGCAGTTCTTC.

This chain connects TRBV5-6 to TRBJ1-3; D remains unclear. The V end was cut by 0 bases, the J end by 1 base, with 11 bases between. There are 16 residues in the CDR3. CDR1 is SGHDT, CDR2 YYEEEE, per germline. The CDR3 DNA follows: TGTGCCAGCAGCTTGGCCCTAACGGTATCTGGAAACACCATATATTTT. Translating it yields CASSLALTVSGNTIYF.

The chain joins TRBV28 to TRBJ1-5; 9 bases map to TRBD1. The junction had 4 bases not matched to a gene; V was cut back by 5 bases and J by 2 bases. This CDR3 comprises 15 residues. Germline-derived CDR1 and CDR2 are MDHEN and SYDVKM. The chain's CDR3 is CASSRTGVGNQPQHF. The CDR3 coding sequence is TGTGCCAGCAGTCGGACAGGGGTGGGCAATCAGCCCCAGCATTTT.

The J gene is TRBJ2-5, the V gene TRBV27; tentative D call: TRBD2 (5 bases). Trimming left V 8 bases short and J 5 bases short, with 12 bases between. Germline values: CDR1 MNHEY, CDR2 SMNVEV (reference sequence). The CDR3 has 12 residues. CDR3 coding DNA: TGTGCCAGCGGACTGCCGGGTGAGACCCAGTACTTC. Encoded protein: CASGLPGETQYF.

In DNA, the CDR3 is TGTGCCAGCAGCCGAGGGACCATGAACACCGGGGAGCTGTTTTTT. It specifies CASSRGTMNTGELFF. This chain connects TRBV4-2 to TRBJ2-2; TRBD1 or TRBD2 may be the D gene (5 bases each). Germline values: CDR1 LGHNA, CDR2 YNFKEQ. V was clipped by 4 bases and J by 1 base, with 10 bases between them. CDR3 length: 15 residues.

V is TRBV9 and J is TRBJ2-7, with 9 bases that match TRBD1. Germline CDR1 reads SGDLS; CDR2 reads YYNGEE. The J segment lost 5 bases and the V segment lost 0 bases, leaving 3 bases of the junction unmatched. The CDR3 totals 14 residues. CDR3 sequence: CASSVETGGNEQYF. CDR3 bases: TGTGCCAGCAGCGTAGAGACAGGGGGAAACGAGCAGTACTTC.

This clone was counted once. The chain carries TRBV9 and TRBJ2-3, with TRBD2 matching 9 bases. The CDR3 is 15 residues long. Germline CDR1 and CDR2: SGDLS and YYNGEE. V trimming: 2 bases; J trimming: 4 bases; junction bases outside the gene matches: 5. CDR3 in DNA: TGTGCCAGCAGCGTGGAGGGACTAGCAGCAGATACGCAGTATTTT. This translates into CASSVEGLAADTQYF.

This clone was seen once. The chain is built from TRBV6-5 and TRBJ2-7, with D possibly matching TRBD1 (6 bases). This CDR3 region has 13 residues. The germline gives CDR1 MNHEY, CDR2 SVGAGI. The V and J ends lost 6 bases and 7 bases respectively, with 16 bases between them. This CDR3 is CASSYGARGEQYF. The CDR3 bases are TGTGCCAGCAGCTATGGGGCCAGGGGTGAGCAGTACTTC.

The chain carries TRBV27 and TRBJ2-1; D could derive from TRBD1 or TRBD2 (5 bases each). Germline-derived CDR1 and CDR2 are MNHEY and SMNVEV (reference sequence). The CDR3 covers 14 residues. V dropped 0 bases and J dropped 6 bases, with 9 bases sitting between them. DNA for the CDR3: TGTGCCAGCAGTTTATCTCGAGGGGTCAATGAGCAGTTCTTC. Translated: CASSLSRGVNEQFF.

The chain uses TRBV18 and TRBJ1-5; D is ambiguous. V was clipped by 3 bases and J by 7 bases, with 10 bases between them. The CDR3 runs 13 residues. Germline V CDR1 and CDR2: KGHSH, LQKENI. The CDR3 nucleotides read TGTGCCAGCTCACCCCGACTTGGGCAGCCCCAGCATTTT. It yields the protein CASSPRLGQPQHF.

J is TRBJ2-7 and V is TRBV7-3; unclear D gene. Germline V gene lookup returns CDR1 SGHTA and CDR2 FQGTGA. V lost 3 bases and J 7 bases, leaving 7 bases between the germline ends. CDR3 size: 11 residues. CDR3: CASSFLWEQYF. CDR3 DNA: TGTGCCAGCAGCTTTTTATGGGAGCAGTACTTC.

J is TRBJ1-2 and V is TRBV6-1; TRBD1 matches at 9 bases. After removal of 5 bases from V and 6 bases from J, the junction contained 10 bases not matched to a gene. The CDR3 has 15 residues. Per the germline V gene, CDR1 is MNHNS and CDR2 is SASEGT. The CDR3 protein is CASSNRDRVSDGYTF. DNA for the CDR3: TGTGCCAGCAGTAACCGGGACAGGGTTTCCGATGGCTACACCTTC.

The V call is TRBV19, the J call TRBJ1-1; no definite D call. This CDR3 is 12 amino acids long. The germline gives CDR1 LNHDA, CDR2 SQIVND (reference sequence). CDR3: CAVSRANTEAFF. DNA for the CDR3: TGTGCGGTAAGCAGAGCGAACACTGAAGCTTTCTTT.

V is TRBV7-4 and J is TRBJ2-5, with D perhaps matching TRBD1 (6 bases). The germline gives CDR1 SGHVT, CDR2 SQSDAQ. The CDR3 runs to 14 residues. V was trimmed by 3 bases and J by 3 bases, leaving 11 bases between them. The CDR3 reads CASSFGTNEETQYF. CDR3 nucleotide sequence: TGTGCCAGCAGCTTCGGGACAAACGAAGAGACCCAGTACTTC.

CDR3 DNA sequence: TGTGCCAGCAGTTACTCTATAGGCTTCTACGAGCAGTACTTC. This codes for CASSYSIGFYEQYF. V is TRBV6-5 and J is TRBJ2-7; D unclear. The V end lost 0 bases, the J end lost 3 bases, and 9 bases lay between the germline ends. Germline V lookup: CDR1 MNHEY, CDR2 SVGAGI. This CDR3 spans 14 amino acids.

This clone has a single count. This sequence joins TRBV15 and TRBJ2-5, with TRBD2 matching over 9 bases. This CDR3 is built from 17 residues. V gave up 3 bases and J gave up 1 base; unmatched junction bases: 9. Germline V gene data show CDR1 as LNHNV and CDR2 as YYDKDF (reference sequence). CDR3 DNA sequence: TGTGCCACCAGCAGGTCCCCTGGCGGGGGGGTCCAAGAGACCCAGTACTTC. Translated: CATSRSPGGGVQETQYF.

V usage is TRBV27 and J usage is TRBJ2-1; maybe TRBD1 (6 bases). The CDR3 consists of 14 residues. From germline, CDR1 is MNHEY and CDR2 SMNVEV (reference sequence). Trimming took 6 bases from V and 7 from J, leaving 16 bases between them. The CDR3 spells CASRITGSRNEQFF. The CDR3 DNA sequence: TGTGCCAGCAGAATTACAGGGTCTAGGAATGAGCAGTTCTTC.

The CDR3 DNA follows: TGTGCCAGCAGCTTAGTGTTGGAGGGAGACGAGCAGTACTTC. Translated: CASSLVLEGDEQYF. The J gene is TRBJ2-7, the V gene TRBV7-9, with a weak D call TRBD2 (6 bases). The length of the CDR3 is 14 residues. Trimming cost V 1 base and J 5 bases, with 12 bases left between them. The germline CDR1 and CDR2 sequences are SEHNR and FQNEAQ (reference sequence).

This clone was picked up a small number of times. The V call is TRBV6-5, the J call TRBJ1-4; D perhaps matches TRBD1 (5 bases). The germline V and J ends were trimmed by 2 bases and 8 bases, with 15 bases remaining between them. CDR1 and CDR2 (germline): MNHEY, SVGAGI. The CDR3 has 15 residues. The CDR3 bases are TGTGCCAGCAGTTACAACATGGGGGAGGCAGAAAAACTGTTTTTT. Protein sequence: CASSYNMGEAEKLFF.